The 16 T cell receptor beta chains presented below share a single source sample, sequenced in a study of cytomegalovirus exposure and HLA in healthy donors. This PCR relied on a set of 60 Vbeta primers and 13 Jbeta primers. Some clones are missing from TCRdb's copy, which holds only in-frame ones; the method was immunoSEQ multiplex PCR. The sample has 150,000 to 200,000 clones; roughly 79% are singletons. Material for sequencing was PBMCs. These TCRs come from a man aged 25-40 years in good health and CMV-seronegative.

Only a few counts were recorded for this clone. The chain couples TRBV5-1 to TRBJ2-3; 7 nucleotides align to TRBD2. V gave up 5 bases and J gave up 5 bases; unmatched junction bases: 8. Germline-derived CDR1 and CDR2 are SGHRS and YFSETQ. This CDR3 comprises 14 residues. CDR3 in amino acids: CASSEGRVGDTQYF. In DNA, the CDR3 is TGCGCCAGCAGTGAGGGGAGGGTAGGAGATACGCAGTATTTT.

The sample holds one count of this clone. The CDR3 protein is CASSAYGAETQYF. In nucleotides, the CDR3 is TGTGCCAGCAGTGCATATGGGGCAGAGACCCAGTACTTC. The chain joins TRBV6-5 to TRBJ2-5; weak D call: TRBD1 (5 bases). This CDR3 contains 13 residues. The germline CDR1 and CDR2 sequences are MNHEY and SVGAGI. V was cut by 5 bases and J by 4 bases, with 11 bases left in between.

The genes are TRBV5-6 and TRBJ1-1; 8 bases map to TRBD1. The V gene end was trimmed by 9 bases and the J gene end by 5 bases; junction bases not matched to a gene: 6. The length of the CDR3 is 12 residues. Germline V gene sequence: CDR1 SGHDT, CDR2 YYEEEE. The CDR3 loop is CATDRGGTEAFF. DNA for the CDR3: TGTGCCACCGACAGGGGAGGGACTGAAGCTTTCTTT.

Only one count was recorded for this clone. The chain employs TRBV20-1 and TRBJ2-1; D remains ambiguous. From germline, CDR1 is DFQATT and CDR2 SNEGSKA (reference sequence). Trimming removed 6 bases from V and 5 bases from J, with 5 bases in between. The CDR3 is made up of 10 amino acids. The CDR3 spells CSAENNEQFF. Written as DNA, the CDR3 is TGCAGTGCCGAGAACAATGAGCAGTTCTTC.

This chain links TRBV9 with TRBJ2-7; 9 bases are a match to TRBD2. The CDR3 sequence is 16 residues long. V lost 0 bases and J lost 1; bases outside the gene matches: 5. Germline loops: CDR1 SGDLS, CDR2 YYNGEE. Here the CDR3 DNA reads TGTGCCAGCAGCGTAGGTATTAGCGGGAGTTCCTACGAGCAGTACTTC. Residues: CASSVGISGSSYEQYF.

The chain recombines TRBV28 with TRBJ1-2; D is ambiguous. CDR3 length: 17 residues. Germline CDR1 MDHEN, CDR2 SYDVKM. Trimming removed 8 bases at V and 0 bases at J, with 22 bases between. The DNA for the CDR3 is TGTGCCAGCCTATCGATGCCCCTCGGGAGGACTAACTATGGCTACACCTTC. Protein product: CASLSMPLGRTNYGYTF.

The chain uses TRBV5-4 and TRBJ1-1; 8 nucleotides line up with TRBD1. CDR3 length: 15 residues. CDR1 is SGHNT and CDR2 is YYREEE in the germline V gene (reference sequence). The V gene end was trimmed by 6 bases and the J gene end by 5 bases; junction bases not matched to a gene: 12. The CDR3 DNA follows: TGTGCCAGCAACCTACCGGGACAGGTTAGGACTGAAGCTTTCTTT. This gives the protein CASNLPGQVRTEAFF.

A word on this clone: The identical CDR3 is also encoded by other nucleotide sequences in the sample. This chain uses TRBV7-6 with TRBJ2-5; D possibly corresponds to TRBD2 (6 bases). Germline V gene sequence: CDR1 SGHVS, CDR2 FNYEAQ. CDR3 length: 14 residues. The V gene lost 2 bases and the J gene lost 3 bases, with 10 bases spanning the gap. The CDR3 nucleotides read TGTGCCAGCAGCTTAAGGGGAGGCGAAGAGACCCAGTACTTC. Protein sequence: CASSLRGGEETQYF.

The V call is TRBV6-5, the J call TRBJ2-2; tentatively, D is TRBD1 (6 bases). Germline V gives CDR1 MNHEY, CDR2 SVGAGI. V dropped 6 bases and J dropped 4 bases, with 9 bases sitting between them. This CDR3 comprises 13 residues. The chain's CDR3 is CASRQGRTGELFF. CDR3 nucleotides: TGTGCCAGCAGACAGGGTCGCACCGGGGAGCTGTTTTTT.

This chain links TRBV6-1 with TRBJ1-3; TRBD1 aligns across 7 bases. V gave up 6 bases and J gave up 4 bases; unmatched junction bases: 9. The CDR3 is 15 amino acids. Germline lookup yields CDR1 MNHNS and CDR2 SASEGT. The CDR3 DNA reads TGTGCCAGCAGAGTAACAGGGGTGCGGGGAAACACCATATATTTT. Translating gives CASRVTGVRGNTIYF.

This clone was seen once. The identical CDR3 is also encoded by other nucleotide sequences in the sample. The rearrangement joins TRBV6-5 to TRBJ2-7; the D gene is possibly TRBD1 (5 bases). The CDR3 sequence is 14 residues long. The germline V gene encodes CDR1 MNHEY and CDR2 SVGAGI. Trimming stripped 0 bases from V and 0 bases from J, with 6 bases between. CDR3 protein: CASSYSQGSYEQYF. In nucleotides, the CDR3 is TGTGCCAGCAGTTACTCGCAGGGCTCCTACGAGCAGTACTTC.

This clone has just one count. This sequence joins TRBV7-2 and TRBJ2-5, with 9 bases identical to TRBD1. Germline loops: CDR1 SGHTA, CDR2 FQGNSA. The CDR3 has 13 amino acids. Trimming at V came to 5 bases and at J to 3 bases, leaving 1 base not matched to a gene. The CDR3 reads CASSRDREETQYF. CDR3 sequence (DNA): TGTGCCAGCAGCCGGGACAGGGAAGAGACCCAGTACTTC.

This clone was seen a handful of times. The CDR3 nucleotides are TGCAGCGCCATACTTGCGGGGAGGGTCTCCTACGAGCAGTACTTC. Translating it yields CSAILAGRVSYEQYF. V usage is TRBV29-1 and J usage is TRBJ2-7, with TRBD2 matching 7 bases. V was pared by 7 bases and J by 0 bases, with 12 bases of the junction left unmatched. CDR1 and CDR2 (germline): SQVTM, ANQGSEA. This CDR3 comprises 15 residues.

The chain uses TRBV7-3 and TRBJ2-1; 9 bases line up with TRBD2. The junction had 11 bases not matched to a gene; V was cut back by 2 bases and J by 6 bases. The CDR3 extends over 17 amino acids. Germline CDR1 is SGHTA and CDR2 is FQGTGA. The CDR3 region has the DNA TGTGCCAGCAGCTTACTAGCCCGGGGTAGCGGGAGCAATGAGCAGTTCTTC. It specifies CASSLLARGSGSNEQFF.

The CDR3: CASSYTSGFYNEQFF. CDR3 DNA: TGTGCCAGCAGTTACACTAGCGGTTTCTACAATGAGCAGTTCTTC. The gene calls are TRBV27 and TRBJ2-1, with 8 nucleotides matching TRBD2. The CDR3 runs to 15 residues. The V gene end was trimmed by 4 bases and the J gene end by 3 bases; junction bases not matched to a gene: 5. Germline values: CDR1 MNHEY, CDR2 SMNVEV (reference sequence).

This clone was found a few times. The chain couples TRBV28 to TRBJ2-7, with 8 bases aligning to TRBD2. Unmatched junction bases numbered 14, after V lost 7 bases and J lost 9 bases. The CDR3 spans 14 residues. The germline CDR1 and CDR2 sequences are MDHEN and SYDVKM. The CDR3 region is CASNLRPREGRQYF. CDR3 coding DNA: TGTGCCAGCAACCTGCGCCCCCGGGAGGGTAGGCAGTACTTC.